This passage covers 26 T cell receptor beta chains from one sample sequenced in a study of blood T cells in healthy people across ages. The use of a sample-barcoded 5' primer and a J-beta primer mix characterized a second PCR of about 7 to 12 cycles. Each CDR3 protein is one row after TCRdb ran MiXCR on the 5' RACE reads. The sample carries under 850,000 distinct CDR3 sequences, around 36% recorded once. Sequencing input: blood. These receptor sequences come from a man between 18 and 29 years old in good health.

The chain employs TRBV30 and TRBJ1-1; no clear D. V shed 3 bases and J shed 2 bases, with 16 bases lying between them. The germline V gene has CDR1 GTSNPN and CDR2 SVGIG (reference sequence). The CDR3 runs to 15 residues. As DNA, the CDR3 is TGTGCCTGGAGCCCCGCCGGCCCGGGTAACACTGAAGCTTTCTTT. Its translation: CAWSPAGPGNTEAFF.

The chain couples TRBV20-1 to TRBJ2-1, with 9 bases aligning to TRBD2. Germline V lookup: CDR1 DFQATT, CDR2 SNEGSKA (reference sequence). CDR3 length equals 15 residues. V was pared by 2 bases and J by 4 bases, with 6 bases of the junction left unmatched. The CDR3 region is CSARHPSGTYNEQFF. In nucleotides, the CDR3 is TGCAGTGCTAGACATCCTAGCGGGACGTACAATGAGCAGTTCTTC.

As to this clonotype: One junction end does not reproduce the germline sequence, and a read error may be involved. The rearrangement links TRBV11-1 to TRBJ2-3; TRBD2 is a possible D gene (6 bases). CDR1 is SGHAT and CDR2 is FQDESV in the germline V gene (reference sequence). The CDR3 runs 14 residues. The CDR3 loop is CASSGGYFTGTQYF. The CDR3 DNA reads TGTGCCAGCAGCGGGGGGTATTTCACAGGTACGCAGTATTTT.

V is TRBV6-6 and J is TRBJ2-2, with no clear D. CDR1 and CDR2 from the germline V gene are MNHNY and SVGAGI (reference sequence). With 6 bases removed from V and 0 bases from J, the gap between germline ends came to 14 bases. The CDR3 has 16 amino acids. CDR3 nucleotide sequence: TGTGCCAGCAGCCACTCGACACGGCCGAACACCGGGGAGCTGTTTTTT. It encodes CASSHSTRPNTGELFF.

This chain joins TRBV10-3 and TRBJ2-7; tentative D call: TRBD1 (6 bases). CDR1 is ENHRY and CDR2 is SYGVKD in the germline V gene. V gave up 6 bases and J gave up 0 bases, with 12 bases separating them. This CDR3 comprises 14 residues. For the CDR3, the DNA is TGTGCCATCAGCGGAACAGGGAACTCCTACGAGCAGTACTTC. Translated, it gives CAISGTGNSYEQYF.

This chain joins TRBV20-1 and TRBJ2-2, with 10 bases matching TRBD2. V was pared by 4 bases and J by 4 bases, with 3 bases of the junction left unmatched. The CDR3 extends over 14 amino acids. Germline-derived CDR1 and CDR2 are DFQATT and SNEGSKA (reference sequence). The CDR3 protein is CSAIAGGSTGELFF. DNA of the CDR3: TGCAGTGCTATAGCGGGGGGAAGCACCGGGGAGCTGTTTTTT.

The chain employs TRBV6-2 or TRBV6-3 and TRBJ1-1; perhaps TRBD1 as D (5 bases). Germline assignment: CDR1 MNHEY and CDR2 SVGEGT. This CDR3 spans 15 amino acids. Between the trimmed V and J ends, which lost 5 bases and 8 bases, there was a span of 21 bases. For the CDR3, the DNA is TGTGCCAGCAGTGCCCCGACAGTTTACCTGCGAGAAGCTTTCTTT. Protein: CASSAPTVYLREAFF.

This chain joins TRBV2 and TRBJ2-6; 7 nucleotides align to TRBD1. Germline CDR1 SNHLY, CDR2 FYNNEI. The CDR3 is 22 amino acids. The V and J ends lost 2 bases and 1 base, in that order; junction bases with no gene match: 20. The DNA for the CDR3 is TGTGCCAGCAGTGAACCTACGGGACAGTCCAACAACCTCGCTTCTGGGGCCAACGTCCTGACTTTC. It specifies CASSEPTGQSNNLASGANVLTF.

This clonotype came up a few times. The CDR3 DNA reads as TGTGCCAGCAGTTTAGGCAGGGCCGGGGCCGGGGAGCTGTTTTTT. It translates to CASSLGRAGAGELFF. The chain couples TRBV12-3 or TRBV12-4 to TRBJ2-2, with D perhaps matching TRBD1 or TRBD2 (5 bases each). This CDR3 spans 15 amino acids. Trimming shortened V by 1 base and J by 6 bases, and 12 bases separated the two germline ends.

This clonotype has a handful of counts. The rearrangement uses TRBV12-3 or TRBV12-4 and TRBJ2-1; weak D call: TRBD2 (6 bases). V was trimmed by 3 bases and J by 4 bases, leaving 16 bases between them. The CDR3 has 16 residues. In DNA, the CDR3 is TGTGCCAGCAGTTTTGGGTTGCGGGGATCTTACAATGAGCAGTTCTTC. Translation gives CASSFGLRGSYNEQFF.

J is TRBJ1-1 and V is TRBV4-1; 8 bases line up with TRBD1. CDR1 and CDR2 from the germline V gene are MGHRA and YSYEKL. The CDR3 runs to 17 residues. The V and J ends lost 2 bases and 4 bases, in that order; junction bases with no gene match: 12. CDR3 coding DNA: TGCGCCAGCAGCCAAAAATATTCAGGGGGCGCGGGCACTGAAGCTTTCTTT. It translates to CASSQKYSGGAGTEAFF.

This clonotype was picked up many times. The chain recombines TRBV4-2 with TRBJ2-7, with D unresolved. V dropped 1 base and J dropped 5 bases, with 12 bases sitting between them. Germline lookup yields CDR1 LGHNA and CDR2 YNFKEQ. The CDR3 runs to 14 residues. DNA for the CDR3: TGTGCCAGCAGCCAAGGTCCCCAGATCGACGAGCAGTACTTC. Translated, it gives CASSQGPQIDEQYF.

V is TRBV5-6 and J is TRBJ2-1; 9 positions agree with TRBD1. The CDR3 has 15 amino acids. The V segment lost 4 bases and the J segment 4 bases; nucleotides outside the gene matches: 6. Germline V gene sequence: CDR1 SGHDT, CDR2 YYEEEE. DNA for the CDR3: TGTGCCAGCAGCAAGGGACAGGGTACTTACAATGAGCAGTTCTTC. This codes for CASSKGQGTYNEQFF.

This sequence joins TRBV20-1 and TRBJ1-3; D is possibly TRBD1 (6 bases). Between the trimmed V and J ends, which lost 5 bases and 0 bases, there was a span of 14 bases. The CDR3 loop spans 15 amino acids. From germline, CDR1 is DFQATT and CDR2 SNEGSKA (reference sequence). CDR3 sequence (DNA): TGCAGTGCTGCCGAGGGGGTTATCTCTGGAAACACCATATATTTT. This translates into CSAAEGVISGNTIYF.

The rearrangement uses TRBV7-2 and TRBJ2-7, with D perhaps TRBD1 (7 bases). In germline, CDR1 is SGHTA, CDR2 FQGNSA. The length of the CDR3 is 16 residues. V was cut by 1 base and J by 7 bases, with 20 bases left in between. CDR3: CASSLVRRGLHGEQYF. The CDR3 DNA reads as TGTGCCAGCAGCTTAGTCCGGAGGGGGCTACATGGTGAGCAGTACTTC.

The CDR3 DNA sequence: TGTGCCATCAGTGGCGGGGTTAGCGGCTATGGCTACACCTTC. Translated, it gives CAISGGVSGYGYTF. This rearrangement joins TRBV10-3 to TRBJ1-2; no firm D call. The CDR3 consists of 14 residues. Looked up from germline, CDR1 is ENHRY and CDR2 is SYGVKD. V was pared by 4 bases and J by 4 bases, with 13 bases between.

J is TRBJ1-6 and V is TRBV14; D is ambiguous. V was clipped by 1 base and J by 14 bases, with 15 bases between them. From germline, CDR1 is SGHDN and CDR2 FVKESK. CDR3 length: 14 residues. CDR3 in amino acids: CASSQGWRRPALHF. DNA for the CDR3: TGTGCCAGCAGCCAAGGTTGGAGAAGACCAGCCCTCCACTTT.

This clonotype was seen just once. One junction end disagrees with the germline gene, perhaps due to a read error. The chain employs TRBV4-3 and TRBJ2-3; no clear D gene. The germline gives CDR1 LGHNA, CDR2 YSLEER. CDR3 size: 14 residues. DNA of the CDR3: TGCACCAGCAGCCAACTCCCGACCACAGATACGCAGTATTTT. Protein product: CTSSQLPTTDTQYF.

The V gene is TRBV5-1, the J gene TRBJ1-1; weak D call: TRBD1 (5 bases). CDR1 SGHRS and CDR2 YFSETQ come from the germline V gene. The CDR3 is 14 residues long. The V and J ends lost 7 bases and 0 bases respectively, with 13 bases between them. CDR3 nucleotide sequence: TGCGCCAGCCACCCGGGACCCCTGAACACTGAAGCTTTCTTT. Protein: CASHPGPLNTEAFF.

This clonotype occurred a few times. The CDR3 DNA sequence: TGCAGCGTTGAGGACACGGCCCAGAGGGAAAAACTGTTTTTT. Translation: CSVEDTAQREKLFF. The V gene is TRBV29-1, the J gene TRBJ1-4; tentatively, D is TRBD1 (5 bases). V was cut by 3 bases and J by 8 bases, with 16 bases left in between. This CDR3 contains 14 residues. The germline V gene has CDR1 SQVTM and CDR2 ANQGSEA.

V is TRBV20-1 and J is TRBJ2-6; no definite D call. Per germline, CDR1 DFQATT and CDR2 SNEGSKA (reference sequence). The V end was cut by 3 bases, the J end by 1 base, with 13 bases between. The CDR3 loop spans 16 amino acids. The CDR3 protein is CSASFQPESGANVLTF. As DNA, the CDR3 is TGCAGTGCTAGTTTTCAACCGGAGTCTGGGGCCAACGTCCTGACTTTC.

The CDR3 DNA reads as TGTGCCAGCAGTTTGACACCGCCTAGCTCTGGGGCCAACGTCCTGACTTTC. Amino acid sequence: CASSLTPPSSGANVLTF. V gene TRBV27 combines with J gene TRBJ2-6; D unresolved. Between the trimmed V and J ends, which lost 3 bases and 0 bases, there was a span of 12 bases. Germline V lookup: CDR1 MNHEY, CDR2 SMNVEV (reference sequence). The CDR3 consists of 17 residues.

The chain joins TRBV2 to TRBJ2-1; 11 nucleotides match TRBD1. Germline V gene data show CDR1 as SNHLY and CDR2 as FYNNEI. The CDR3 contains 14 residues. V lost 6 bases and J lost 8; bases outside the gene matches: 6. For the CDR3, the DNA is TGTGCCAGCAGCGATGGGACAGGGGGTTATGAGCAGTTCTTC. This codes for CASSDGTGGYEQFF.

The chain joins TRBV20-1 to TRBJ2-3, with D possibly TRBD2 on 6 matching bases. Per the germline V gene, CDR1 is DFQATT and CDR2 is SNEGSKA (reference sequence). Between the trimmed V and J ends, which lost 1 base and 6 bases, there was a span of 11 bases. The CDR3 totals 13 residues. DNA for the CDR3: TGCAGTGCTAGAGCTCAGGCGGGGGATACGCAGTATTTT. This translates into CSARAQAGDTQYF.

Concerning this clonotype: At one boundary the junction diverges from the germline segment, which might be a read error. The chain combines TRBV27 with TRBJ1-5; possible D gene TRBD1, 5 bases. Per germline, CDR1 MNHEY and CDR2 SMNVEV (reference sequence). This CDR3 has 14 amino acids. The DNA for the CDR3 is TGTGCCAGCAGTGTATCGGGAAGGGGCCAGCCCCAGCATTTT. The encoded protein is CASSVSGRGQPQHF.

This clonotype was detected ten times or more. The CDR3 DNA sequence: TGCGCCAGCAGCCAAGCACCTTGGGCTACCCGCGGGGGGGATACGCAGTATTTT. This gives the protein CASSQAPWATRGGDTQYF. This sequence joins TRBV4-3 and TRBJ2-3, with TRBD2 matching over 8 bases. Germline V gives CDR1 LGHNA, CDR2 YSLEER. V dropped 1 base and J dropped 6; count of bases not matched to a gene: 15. There are 18 residues in the CDR3.